This T cell receptor beta chain was found in a study of T-cell reconstitution after alpha-beta-depleted transplantation in children (dated by TCRdb to 2015 to 2016). Looking at the study overall: Using TCR repertoire profiling, the study quantitatively followed how T-cell immune reconstitution unfolded in children after TCRalphabeta/CD19-depleted allogeneic hematopoietic cell transplantation. Findings and caveats that apply to the study as a whole: The high TCRbeta diversity at day 60 in some patients was ascribed to recipient T cells and intrathymic progenitors that had survived conditioning. The apparently early alphabetaT-cell count recovery about two months after transplant was reportedly dependent on only several hundred rapidly expanded clones derived from non-depleted graft cells. Over the following months the frequencies of hyperexpanded clones went down, and after one year T-cell counts and TCRbeta diversity were mostly credited to newly produced T cells.

The sample's treatment or condition label is to be understood as: allogeneic hematopoietic cell transplantation with graft depleted of TCRalphabeta T cells and CD19 B cells. TCRalphabeta/CD19-depleted allogeneic hematopoietic cell grafts were given to the transplant recipients, all of whom were children. Worth noting for this clonotype: What this receptor recognizes is not known. Per-base quality was not reported, and no clone a single base away is much larger than it.

Library prep was done by PCR. Sequencing relied on an Illumina HiSeq 2500. To normalize quantification of the TCRbeta repertoire, the TCR libraries were built with molecular barcoding that relied on unique molecular identifiers. TCRdb reanalyzed the raw reads on its own, using fastp at Q25 for trimming and MiXCR for clone calling, and kept in-frame beta chains. A single entry per CDR3 protein holds the most common genes and DNA from its merged rows. This sample is represented by 450,000 to 550,000 distinct CDR3 sequences; about an eighth of them were singletons. In total, the top ten clones hold around 15% of the sample. V lost 7 bases and J lost 0 bases; the stretch between them is 16 bases long. The germline V gene supplies CDR1 MNHEY and CDR2 SVGEGT. The CDR3 spans 16 residues, from the cysteine through the phenylalanine. The only DNA kept is the CDR3, 48 bases in frame from the first base.

The sample in question was PBMCs, mostly from graft donor cells, obtained 180 days after TCRalphabeta/CD19-depleted stem cell transplant. The rearranged chain carries TRBV6-2 or TRBV6-3 and TRBJ2-1; the D gene remains uncertain. The TCR comes from a female patient aged 2 to 10 who had a stem cell transplant for aplastic anemia, so the T cells may come from the graft donor. The nucleotides are TGTGCCAGCAATAAGAACACGCAAACCTCCTACAATGAGCAGTTCTTC. Its translation reads: CASNKNTQTSYNEQFF.